This T cell receptor beta chain was identified in a study of shared clonotypes between healthy human individuals. Study summary: Three plates each covered CD4 naive and memory; CD8 naive two, CD8 memory one. Study-level findings and limits: Naive subsets, compared against memory subsets, generally had larger estimated richness values. Only a few donors were included, so the genetic and exposure-history diversity represented was limited.

As defined, naive CD8 cells were CD45RO-negative and positively selected for CCR7, with terminally differentiated effector memory CD45RA+ cells excluded. An assay was performed, and its level was deep. Sequencing used immunoSEQ multiplex PCR; TCRdb keeps in-frame clones, though not all of them. The repertoire holds approximately 720,000 clones, under 95% seen once, with 24% in the top ten. On this clone itself: Antigen: not known.

The clonotype was recovered from a young man in good health. The source material was naive CD8+ T cells sorted from blood.

The CDR3 sequence: CASSQSTSGNRDEQFF. DNA for the CDR3: TGTGCCAGCAGCCAGTCCACTAGCGGGAATAGGGATGAGCAGTTCTTC. The chain uses TRBV21-1 and TRBJ2-1; TRBD2 reflects the table's D call only, with no check against the DNA. TRBV21-1 is described as a pseudogene. The CDR3 is 16 amino acids.